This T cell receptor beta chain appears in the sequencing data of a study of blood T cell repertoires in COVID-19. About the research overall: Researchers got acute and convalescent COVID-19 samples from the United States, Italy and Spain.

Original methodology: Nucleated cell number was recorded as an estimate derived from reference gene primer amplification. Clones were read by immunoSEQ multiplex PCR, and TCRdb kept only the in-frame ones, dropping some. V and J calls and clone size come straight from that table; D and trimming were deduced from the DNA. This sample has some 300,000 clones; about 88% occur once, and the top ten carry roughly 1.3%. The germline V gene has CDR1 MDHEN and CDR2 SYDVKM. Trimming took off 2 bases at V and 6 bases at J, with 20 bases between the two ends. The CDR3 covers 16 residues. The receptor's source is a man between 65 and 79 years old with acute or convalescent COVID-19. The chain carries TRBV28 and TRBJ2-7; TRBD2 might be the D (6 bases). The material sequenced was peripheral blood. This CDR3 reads CASSLVWRGASGEQYF. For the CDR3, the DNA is TGTGCCAGCAGTTTAGTTTGGCGGGGAGCGTCGGGCGAGCAGTACTTC.